The TCR beta chain under discussion was sequenced for a study of blood T cell repertoires in COVID-19. On the study more broadly: Samples taken during acute and convalescent COVID-19 were collected in the United States, Italy and Spain. Sources were T cells, B-cell-depleted T cells, or PBMCs; the material itself was cDNA or gDNA.

Authors' data handling: By means of reference gene primer amplification, nucleated cell counts were estimated. Using immunoSEQ multiplex PCR, the repertoire was profiled, and TCRdb retains in-frame clones only, with some absent. V, J and clone size are those of that table, while D and trimming were read from the DNA. The top ten hold approximately 3.5% of the sample, which has approximately 150,000 clones, about 80% seen once. CDR3 length: 13 amino acids. Trimming removed 5 bases from V and 4 bases from J; junction bases left unmatched: 3. Germline-derived CDR1 and CDR2 are MNHNY and SVGAGI (reference sequence).

This clonotype was sampled from a man between 65 and 85 years old who had recovered from COVID-19. The chain recombines TRBV6-6 with TRBJ2-3, with TRBD2 matching over 7 bases. The specimen was peripheral blood. The CDR3: CASSGLAADTQYF. The DNA for the CDR3 is TGTGCCAGCAGTGGTCTAGCGGCAGATACGCAGTATTTT.